Listed below are T cell receptor beta chains from one sample, sequenced in a study of OX40 agonist ivuxolimab in advanced cancers. Generated by immunoSEQ multiplex PCR, the TCRdb table keeps only in-frame clones and is missing some. The sample has 36,000 or so clones, under 85% seen once. The sample in question was CD4+ or CD8+ T cells sorted from blood, obtained in a trial of the OX40 agonist ivuxolimab. The receptor set was obtained from an adult with an advanced solid tumor such as melanoma, head and neck, liver or kidney cancer. CDR3s include the opening cysteine and the closing phenylalanine or tryptophan. The D gene is left open where the match is weak. Not all rows give a size; the values are once, few, many and, for expanded clones, a class.

>TRBJ2-7|TRBD1|TRBV9|-
CASSLHRGTYEQYF
TGTGCCAGCAGTCTCCACAGGGGAACTTACGAGCAGTACTTC
>TRBJ1-1|TRBD1|TRBV7-8|once
CASSLATGFRPEAFF
TGTGCCAGCAGCTTAGCGACAGGGTTCCGGCCTGAAGCTTTCTTT
>TRBJ1-1|-|TRBV19|-
CASSLERKALNTEAFF
TGTGCCAGTAGTCTCGAGCGGAAGGCTCTGAACACTGAAGCTTTCTTT
>TRBJ2-7|TRBD2|TRBV6-5|-
CASSYQRDSYEQYF
TGTGCCAGCAGTTACCAGCGGGACTCCTACGAGCAGTACTTC
>TRBJ2-7|-|TRBV7-9|-
CASVGSPQYEQYF
TGTGCCAGCGTGGGCAGCCCTCAATACGAGCAGTACTTC
>TRBJ2-1|-|TRBV2|-
CASSDGGEQFF
TGTGCCAGCAGTGATGGTGGTGAGCAGTTCTTC
>TRBJ1-4|TRBD1|TRBV30|-
CAWSNDRVNEKLFF
TGTGCCTGGAGTAACGACAGGGTAAATGAAAAACTGTTTTTT
>TRBJ2-2|-|TRBV13|-
CASRGGANTGELFF
TGTGCCAGCAGAGGCGGGGCAAACACCGGGGAGCTGTTTTTT
>TRBJ1-1|-|TRBV6-1|-
CASSVGRGRENTEAFF
TGTGCCAGCAGTGTGGGGAGGGGCAGGGAGAACACTGAAGCTTTCTTT
>TRBJ2-7|TRBD2|TRBV28|-
CASSLWTSGSYEQYF
TGTGCCAGCAGTTTATGGACTAGCGGCTCCTACGAGCAGTACTTC
>TRBJ2-7|TRBD2|TRBV11-2|few
CASSSGGFRGLAVF
TGTGCCAGCAGCTCCGGGGGATTCCGGGGACTAGCCGTATTC
>TRBJ2-3|-|TRBV9|-
CASSVGRPLSTDTQYF
TGTGCCAGCAGCGTCGGACGGCCCCTAAGCACAGATACGCAGTATTTT
>TRBJ2-7|TRBD1|TRBV5-4|-
CASSLVTGDEQYF
TGTGCCAGCAGCTTGGTGACAGGGGACGAGCAGTACTTC
>TRBJ1-2|-|TRBV5-4|-
CASSLWTVTADGYTF
TGTGCCAGCAGCTTGTGGACCGTGACAGCTGACGGCTACACCTTC
>TRBJ1-1|-|TRBV6-6|-
CASREKEGTEAFF
TGTGCCAGCAGAGAGAAAGAGGGAACTGAAGCTTTCTTT
>TRBJ1-2|TRBD1|TRBV5-1|once
CASSGDSITFYGYTF
TGCGCCAGCAGCGGGGACAGTATTACATTCTATGGCTACACCTTC
>TRBJ2-5|TRBD1|TRBV5-1|once
CASSISVSGTGRETQYF
TGCGCCAGCAGCATTAGCGTCTCCGGGACAGGACGAGAGACCCAGTACTTC
>TRBJ1-2|-|TRBV6-1|-
CASTAGEYGYTF
TGTGCCAGCACCGCGGGGGAGTATGGCTACACCTTC
>TRBJ2-1|-|TRBV6-4|-
CASSVEGSSYNEQFF
TGTGCCAGCAGTGTTGAGGGGAGCTCCTACAATGAGCAGTTCTTC
>TRBJ2-1|TRBD2|TRBV4-1|-
CASSQVASGGGIREQFF
TGCGCCAGCAGCCAAGTGGCTAGCGGGGGGGGGATACGTGAGCAGTTCTTC
>TRBJ1-1|-|TRBV5-4|-
CASSFGITEAFF
TGTGCCAGCAGCTTCGGTATCACTGAAGCTTTCTTT
>TRBJ2-5|-|TRBV30|-
CAWSVWGPGQETQYF
TGTGCCTGGAGTGTCTGGGGTCCGGGGCAAGAGACCCAGTACTTC
>TRBJ1-4|-|TRBV7-9|once
CASSLLTGEKLFF
TGTGCCAGCAGCTTACTGACAGGTGAAAAACTGTTTTTT
>TRBJ1-5|TRBD1|TRBV10-3|-
CAISEFAGQGNNQPQHF
TGTGCCATCAGTGAGTTTGCGGGACAGGGGAACAATCAGCCCCAGCATTTT
>TRBJ1-6|-|TRBV5-1|-
CASSLATNSPLHF
TGCGCCAGCAGCTTGGCGACGAATTCACCCCTCCACTTT
>TRBJ2-3|TRBD2|TRBV7-9|-
CASSLWVSGSGDTQYF
TGTGCCAGCAGCTTATGGGTCAGCGGGAGTGGGGATACGCAGTATTTT
>TRBJ2-7|-|TRBV11-2|few
CASSLGGLYEQYF
TGTGCCAGCAGCTTAGGGGGCCTTTACGAGCAGTACTTC
>TRBJ1-5|-|TRBV19|-
CASSARTKQDQPQHF
TGTGCCAGTAGTGCCCGGACGAAGCAGGATCAGCCCCAGCATTTT
>TRBJ2-3|-|TRBV6-4|-
CASSDSLAGSDTQYF
TGTGCCAGCAGTGACTCGTTAGCTGGGTCAGATACGCAGTATTTT
>TRBJ2-7|-|TRBV6-6|-
CASSYVVGYEQYF
TGTGCCAGCAGTTACGTCGTGGGGTACGAGCAGTACTTC
>TRBJ2-7|-|TRBV2|once
CASRGSSLGLEQYF
TGTGCCAGCAGGGGGTCGTCTCTTGGCCTCGAGCAGTACTTC
>TRBJ1-1|TRBD1|TRBV11-2|-
CASSLVLLGAGGLNTEAFF
TGTGCCAGCAGCTTAGTACTCCTGGGGGCAGGGGGCCTAAACACTGAAGCTTTCTTT
>TRBJ2-5|-|TRBV19|-
CASSIPGPREETQYF
TGTGCCAGTAGTATACCGGGCCCGCGGGAAGAGACCCAGTACTTC
>TRBJ2-3|-|TRBV7-6|-
CASSLQNSFTDTQYF
TGTGCCAGCAGCTTGCAGAACAGTTTCACAGATACGCAGTATTTT
>TRBJ1-2|TRBD1|TRBV7-9|-
CASSSTGAGYGYTF
TGTGCCAGCAGCTCGACAGGGGCGGGATATGGCTACACCTTC